One TCR beta chain is described in this entry. This entry is derived from a study of T cell changes during pregnancy in multiple sclerosis. Measured with immunoSEQ multiplex PCR; TCRdb has only the in-frame clones, and not every one. The sample lists more than 55,000 clones; 91% were seen once. Germline lookup yields CDR1 SGHRS and CDR2 YFSETQ. CDR3 length: 19 amino acids. The V gene end was trimmed by 2 bases and the J gene end by 1 base; junction bases not matched to a gene: 4. The source is a female donor in good health, enrolled as a control in a pregnancy study. V usage is TRBV5-1 and J usage is TRBJ2-6, with TRBD2 matching over 15 bases. The sequenced sample was peripheral blood, obtained in the third trimester of pregnancy. CDR3 sequence reads: CASSFGLAGGPSGANVLTF. The CDR3 DNA reads as TGCGCCAGCAGCTTTGGACTAGCGGGAGGGCCTTCTGGGGCCAACGTCCTGACTTTC.